This is a list of T cell receptor beta chains from one sample in a study of shared clonotypes between healthy human individuals. Sequencing was performed with immunoSEQ multiplex PCR; in TCRdb, only in-frame clones are kept and a portion is missing. The sample shows 950,000 to 1,300,000 clones, under 80% of them seen only once. Material for sequencing was memory CD4+ T cells sorted from blood. These receptors all come from a man between 18 and 29 years old in good health. CDR3s include the opening cysteine and the closing phenylalanine or tryptophan. A D gene is named only where the DNA matches it firmly. Clone size appears in some rows only: once, few, many, or a class for an expanded clone.

TRBV7-9	-	-	TRBJ2-7	TGCGCCAGCAGGTCCGAAACCTACGAGCAGTACTTC	CASRSETYEQYF
TRBV10-3	-	-	TRBJ1-5	TGTGCCATCAGTGAGTCCGGGGGGGGTCAGCCCCAGCATTTT	CAISESGGGQPQHF
TRBV7-9	-	-	TRBJ2-5	TGTGCCAGCAGACCACAAGGAGGGGAGACCCAGTACTTC	CASRPQGGETQYF
TRBV12-5	once	-	TRBJ2-2	TGTGCTAGTGGTTTCTGGGCCCAGAACACCGGGGAGCTGTTTTTT	CASGFWAQNTGELFF
TRBV7-9	-	TRBD2	TRBJ2-5	TGTGCCAGCAGCTTAACTAGCGGGATAGGGGAGACCCAGTACTTC	CASSLTSGIGETQYF
TRBV27	-	-	TRBJ1-6	TGTGCCAGCAGTTCCGACAGGCTAAATAATTCACCCCTCCACTTT	CASSSDRLNNSPLHF
TRBV5-5	-	-	TRBJ1-4	TGTGCCAGCAGCTTGGAGGGGATTAATGAAAAACTGTTTTTT	CASSLEGINEKLFF
TRBV5-1	-	TRBD1	TRBJ1-1	TGCGCCAGCAGCTTAACAGGGGGAAACACTGAAGCTTTCTTT	CASSLTGGNTEAFF
TRBV29-1	-	-	TRBJ1-1	TGCAGCGTTGAAGACAGGGGCCGGGAAGCTTTCTTT	CSVEDRGREAFF
TRBV11-3	-	TRBD2	TRBJ2-5	TGTGCCAGCAGCTTAGGGGCTGCGGGACTAGGGGAAGAGACCCAGTACTTC	CASSLGAAGLGEETQYF
TRBV29-1	-	-	TRBJ1-2	TGCAGCGGGGGGGGACTCTCCAGCAATGGCTACACCTTC	CSGGGLSSNGYTF
TRBV9	-	TRBD2	TRBJ2-3	TGTGCCAGCAGCGTAGTGCCTAGCGGGAGCACAGATACGCAGTATTTT	CASSVVPSGSTDTQYF
TRBV5-1	-	-	TRBJ1-6	TGCGCCAGCAGCGAAGGACGGCCCGAGGGTTCACCCCTCCACTTT	CASSEGRPEGSPLHF
TRBV9	few	-	TRBJ1-6	TGTGCCAGCAGCGTAGGGCCAGGGGACAATTCACCCCTCCACTTT	CASSVGPGDNSPLHF
TRBV11-2	-	-	TRBJ1-4	TGTGCCAGCAGCTTTATTGGGGGGGAAAAACTGTTTTTT	CASSFIGGEKLFF
TRBV18	-	-	TRBJ1-5	TGTGCCAGCTCACAAGGGGCGGATCAGCCCCAGCATTTT	CASSQGADQPQHF
TRBV9	many	-	TRBJ2-7	TGTGCCAGCAGCGTAGTTAGCGACTCCTACGAGCAGTACTTC	CASSVVSDSYEQYF
TRBV5-4	once	TRBD1	TRBJ2-3	TGTGCCAGCAGCTTCCCGCAGGGGGCGTCAGATACGCAGTATTTT	CASSFPQGASDTQYF
TRBV5-1	-	-	TRBJ2-1	TGCGCCAGCAGCCCAACGACTAGTTCCATTGAGCAGTTCTTC	CASSPTTSSIEQFF
TRBV5-1	-	-	TRBJ2-7	TGCGCCAGCAGCTTGCTGGGGTCTCTGGGGGAGCAGTACTTC	CASSLLGSLGEQYF
TRBV30	-	-	TRBJ2-2	TGTGCCTGGAGTTTAGGGAAAGGGTCCGGGGAGCTGTTTTTT	CAWSLGKGSGELFF
TRBV19	-	TRBD1	TRBJ1-3	TGTGCCAGTAGTAACACAGGGGGCTCTGGAAACACCATATATTTT	CASSNTGGSGNTIYF
TRBV10-3	few	TRBD1	TRBJ1-2	TGTGCCATCAGTGAGATGGCGGACAGGGTGGTCTACACCTTC	CAISEMADRVVYTF
TRBV5-1	-	-	TRBJ1-2	TGCGCCAGCAGCTATAAGACAGGTGCTCTTAACTATGGCTACACCTTC	CASSYKTGALNYGYTF
TRBV19	-	-	TRBJ1-6	TGTGCCAGTAGCTCCTACAGGGATTCGGGCTCCTATAATTCACCCCTCCACTTT	CASSSYRDSGSYNSPLHF
TRBV7-9	-	-	TRBJ1-1	TGTGCCAGCAGCTTCCGGACCGCTGAAGCTTTCTTT	CASSFRTAEAFF
TRBV28	-	-	TRBJ2-2	TGTGCCAGCAGTTTCTGGGAGGCCGGGGAGCTGTTTTTT	CASSFWEAGELFF
TRBV7-9	once	-	TRBJ1-2	TGTGCCAGCAGCGTGGACGGGAACTATGGCTACACCTTC	CASSVDGNYGYTF
TRBV28	once	TRBD1	TRBJ2-7	TGTGCCAGCAGTTCCGGACAGGGGGCTGGCGAGCAGTACTTC	CASSSGQGAGEQYF
TRBV5-4	-	TRBD1	TRBJ2-5	TGTGCCAGCAGCCGGGGACAGGAAGAGACCCAGTACTTC	CASSRGQEETQYF
TRBV6-1	-	-	TRBJ1-4	TGTGCCAGCAGTGAATACCAGGGTATGAAACTGTTTTTT	CASSEYQGMKLFF
TRBV15	-	-	TRBJ2-1	TGTGCCACCAGCAAAGGCAATGAGCAGTTCTTC	CATSKGNEQFF
TRBV10-3	-	TRBD1	TRBJ2-2	TGTGCCATCTTAAATCAGGGGGAGAGGGAGCTGTTTTTT	CAILNQGERELFF
TRBV5-1	-	TRBD1	TRBJ2-3	TGCGCCAGCAGCACCGGACAGGGGGAAGTAAATACGCAGTATTTT	CASSTGQGEVNTQYF
TRBV11-2	-	-	TRBJ1-6	TGTGCCAGCAGCTCCCAGGGGAGGAATAATTCACCCCTCCACTTT	CASSSQGRNNSPLHF
TRBV7-8	-	-	TRBJ2-5	TGTGCCAGCAGCTTAACATCCGGCCAGCGGCCTCAAGAGACCCAGTACTTC	CASSLTSGQRPQETQYF
TRBV10-2	-	-	TRBJ2-1	TGCGCCAGCAGTGCTCCGGAGAGATCCTACAATGAGCAGTTCTTC	CASSAPERSYNEQFF
TRBV6-5	few	-	TRBJ1-2	TGTGCCAGCAGTTACTCGGGCATGAGCTACACCTTC	CASSYSGMSYTF
TRBV28	-	TRBD1	TRBJ1-2	TGTGCCAGCAGACCTTCTGACAGGGTGAGAGGCTACACCTTC	CASRPSDRVRGYTF
TRBV6-5	-	-	TRBJ1-1	TGTGCCAGCAGCCAAAGGGATATGAACACTGAAGCTTTCTTT	CASSQRDMNTEAFF
TRBV5-1	-	TRBD2	TRBJ2-3	TGCGCCAGCAGCTGGGGGTCGGCTAGCGGGGGCTCTAGCACAGATACGCAGTATTTT	CASSWGSASGGSSTDTQYF
TRBV5-4	-	TRBD1	TRBJ2-7	TGTGCCAGCAGCTGGGGGACAGGGAATTCCTACGAGCAGTACTTC	CASSWGTGNSYEQYF
TRBV7-2	-	TRBD2	TRBJ2-3	TGTGCCAGCAGCTTAGTGGGGCTAGCGGGAGGGAAAAATACAGATACGCAGTATTTT	CASSLVGLAGGKNTDTQYF
TRBV5-6	-	-	TRBJ2-5	TGTGCCAGCAGCTTTCTAGGACAAGAGACCCAGTACTTC	CASSFLGQETQYF
TRBV9	-	TRBD2	TRBJ2-3	TGTGCCAGCAGCGACTCGACTAGCGGGACGCAGTATTTT	CASSDSTSGTQYF
TRBV12-5	-	-	TRBJ1-1	TGTGCTAGTGGTTTGGTACTTCAGGGAACGAGCACTGAAGCTTTCTTT	CASGLVLQGTSTEAFF
TRBV5-1	-	-	TRBJ2-2	TGCGCCAGCAGCTTGAGCTCTAGTTACACCGGGGAGCTGTTTTTT	CASSLSSSYTGELFF
TRBV6-1	once	-	TRBJ1-1	TGTGCCAGCAGTACGGGTGGGGGTGGCAAAACTGAAGCTTTCTTT	CASSTGGGGKTEAFF
TRBV7-3	-	-	TRBJ2-7	TGTGCCAGCAGCCCCACCCCAGGGGTCGAGCAGTACTTC	CASSPTPGVEQYF
TRBV10-1	few	TRBD2	TRBJ2-1	TGCGCCAGCAGCAGTGGGACTAGCGGGAAGTTAAGTGAGCAGTTCTTC	CASSSGTSGKLSEQFF
TRBV15	-	-	TRBJ2-5	TGTGCCACCCAAATTACCAAGGGCCACCAAGAGACCCAGTACTTC	CATQITKGHQETQYF
TRBV4-1	-	TRBD1	TRBJ2-7	TGCGCCAGCAGCCAAGGGACAGGGGGCCTCGAGCAGTACTTC	CASSQGTGGLEQYF
TRBV18	-	-	TRBJ2-2	TGTGCCAGCTCACAAGCGGCGACTCCGATGAGCCGGGAGCTGTTTTTT	CASSQAATPMSRELFF
TRBV6-5	-	TRBD1	TRBJ1-2	TGTGCCAGCAGTTGGGACAGGGAGAGGGACTATGGCTACACCTTC	CASSWDRERDYGYTF
TRBV9	-	TRBD2	TRBJ2-1	TGTGCCAGCAGCGTAGTGGGGACTAGCCTCTACAATGAGCAGTTCTTC	CASSVVGTSLYNEQFF